The 27 T cell receptor beta chains given below trace back to one sample, sequenced in a study of blood T cell repertoires in COVID-19. Generated by immunoSEQ multiplex PCR, the TCRdb table keeps only in-frame clones and is missing some. Altogether approximately 530,000 clones are present, around 90% being singletons, with the ten largest covering 7.5% to 9.5%. Sequenced input: peripheral blood. The receptors here all came from a woman aged 45-60 years with COVID-19, enrolled during active disease.

The sample holds one count of this clone. The chain employs TRBV2 and TRBJ2-7, with D possibly matching TRBD2 (6 bases). V lost 7 bases to trimming and J lost 4 bases, with 14 bases between them. CDR1 and CDR2 from the germline V gene are SNHLY and FYNNEI. The CDR3 consists of 13 residues. The DNA for the CDR3 is TGTGCCAGCATGTCGGGGGTGACTTACGAGCAGTACTTC. This translates into CASMSGVTYEQYF.

V gene TRBV5-1 combines with J gene TRBJ2-3, with 7 nucleotides matching TRBD2. J was trimmed by 2 bases and V by 4 bases; bases with no gene match: 7. Germline loops: CDR1 SGHRS, CDR2 YFSETQ. CDR3 length: 15 amino acids. The CDR3 coding sequence is TGCGCCAGCAGCCCCCGTGGACTAGTCACAGATACGCAGTATTTT. Amino acids: CASSPRGLVTDTQYF.

The V and J genes are TRBV27 and TRBJ1-4, with D perhaps matching TRBD1 (5 bases). V was shortened by 3 bases and J by 5 bases, with 10 bases between the two germline ends. Germline CDR1 is MNHEY and CDR2 is SMNVEV (reference sequence). This CDR3 spans 14 amino acids. In nucleotides, the CDR3 is TGTGCCAGCAGTTTCCTAGGACACAATGAAAAACTGTTTTTT. Its translation is CASSFLGHNEKLFF.

The CDR3 nucleotides read TGTGCCAGCAGTGCCATTTACAATGAGCAGTTCTTC. Translation gives CASSAIYNEQFF. The chain carries TRBV25-1 and TRBJ2-1; D is unresolved. Trimming took off 4 bases at V and 4 bases at J, with 5 bases between the two ends. The CDR3 length is 12 residues. Germline assignment: CDR1 MGHDK and CDR2 SYGVNS.

The CDR3 reads CAINGQDYGYTF. For the CDR3, the DNA is TGTGCCATCAACGGACAGGACTATGGCTACACCTTC. This chain connects TRBV10-3 to TRBJ1-2; 7 bases fit TRBD1. V was clipped by 7 bases and J by 3 bases; unmatched bases: 2. This CDR3 has 12 residues. CDR1 ENHRY and CDR2 SYGVKD come from the germline V gene.

J is TRBJ2-5 and V is TRBV9; TRBD1 matches 9 bases. Trimming cost V 3 bases and J 3 bases; bases outside gene matches: 6. CDR1 is SGDLS and CDR2 is YYNGEE in the germline V gene. The CDR3 contains 15 residues. CDR3 DNA: TGTGCCAGCAGCGCGTCCGGGACAGGGAAAGAGACCCAGTACTTC. Amino acids: CASSASGTGKETQYF.

V gene TRBV11-2 combines with J gene TRBJ1-3; the match to TRBD1 covers 7 bases. From germline, CDR1 is SGHAT and CDR2 FQNNGV. V lost 2 bases and J lost 2; bases outside the gene matches: 3. CDR3 size: 15 residues. The CDR3, as DNA: TGTGCCAGCAGCTTATGGACAGGCGCTGGAAACACCATATATTTT. It yields the protein CASSLWTGAGNTIYF. The variable domain in full, with the rest retrieved from reference TRBV11-2 and TRBJ1-3, is EAGVAQSPRYKIIEKRQSVAFWCNPISGHATLYWYQQILGQGPKLLIQFQNNGVVDDSQLPKDRFSAERLKGVDSTLKIQPAKLEDSAVYLCASSLWTGAGNTIYFGEGSWLTVV.

Comment on this clone: This CDR3 is also generated by other DNA sequences in the sample. This sequence joins TRBV30 and TRBJ2-3, with unresolved D. Trimming shortened V by 0 bases and J by 1 base, and 5 bases separated the two germline ends. CDR3 length equals 13 residues. The V gene's germline CDR1 is GTSNPN and CDR2 SVGIG (reference sequence). The CDR3 loop is CAWSVRGTDTQYF. The CDR3 bases are TGTGCCTGGAGTGTACGAGGCACAGATACGCAGTATTTT.

The chain joins TRBV10-2 to TRBJ1-2; a possible D gene is TRBD1 (5 bases). CDR3 size: 11 residues. V was clipped by 8 bases and J by 8 bases, with 12 bases between them. The V gene's germline CDR1 is WSHSY and CDR2 SAAADI. CDR3: CASHGGYGYTF. The CDR3 DNA reads TGCGCCAGCCATGGGGGGTACGGCTACACCTTC.

This chain connects TRBV19 to TRBJ1-3; the D gene is possibly TRBD1 (5 bases). The V gene lost 6 bases and the J gene lost 2 bases, with 14 bases spanning the gap. The CDR3 sequence is 15 residues long. The germline CDR1 and CDR2 sequences are LNHDA and SQIVND (reference sequence). CDR3 protein: CASSPSGVAGNTIYF. In DNA form, the CDR3 reads TGTGCCAGTAGCCCCTCGGGGGTCGCTGGAAACACCATATATTTT. Full variable domain (remainder filled in from reference TRBV19 and TRBJ1-3): DGGITQSPKYLFRKEGQNVTLSCEQNLNHDAMYWYRQDPGQGLRLIYYSQIVNDFQKGDIAEGYSVSREKKESFPLTVTSAQKNPTAFYLCASSPSGVAGNTIYFGEGSWLTVV.

Of note for this clone: Other DNA sequences in the same sample also yield this CDR3. The chain links TRBV12-3 or TRBV12-4 to TRBJ2-1; TRBD2 might be the D (6 bases). Trimming shortened V by 3 bases and J by 6 bases, and 9 bases separated the two germline ends. The CDR3 has 13 residues. This CDR3 reads CASSFGGANEQFF. The DNA for the CDR3 is TGTGCCAGCAGTTTTGGAGGGGCCAATGAGCAGTTCTTC.

The rearrangement joins TRBV6-1 to TRBJ1-1, with 7 bases fitting TRBD1. The CDR3 covers 14 residues. Trimming at V came to 10 bases and at J to 7 bases, leaving 15 bases not matched to a gene. Germline V gene sequence: CDR1 MNHNS, CDR2 SASEGT. Here the CDR3 DNA reads TGTGCCACGACGGCGGACAGGCGGAGCAATGAAGCTTTCTTT. This encodes CATTADRRSNEAFF.

The chain carries TRBV7-9 and TRBJ2-3; no reliable D call. The germline V and J ends were trimmed by 3 bases and 4 bases, with 11 bases remaining between them. The CDR3 has 14 amino acids. Germline loops: CDR1 SEHNR, CDR2 FQNEAQ (reference sequence). The CDR3, as DNA: TGTGCCAGCAGCTTGTTGTCAGCGTCAGATACGCAGTATTTT. This codes for CASSLLSASDTQYF.

This clone has only one observation. This chain links TRBV12-3 or TRBV12-4 with TRBJ2-1; D unresolved. The CDR3 runs to 13 residues. V lost 6 bases and J lost 4, with 10 bases in between. The CDR3 loop is CASSIVQYNEQFF. The DNA for the CDR3 is TGTGCCAGCAGCATAGTACAGTACAATGAGCAGTTCTTC.

The CDR3 loop is CASSITARNPGGQAGEQYF. As DNA, the CDR3 is TGTGCCAGTAGTATCACCGCGAGAAACCCGGGGGGGCAGGCAGGCGAGCAGTACTTC. The chain joins TRBV19 to TRBJ2-7; 8 bases align to TRBD2. This CDR3 has 19 residues. Trimming took 3 bases from V and 6 from J; bases not matched to a gene: 22. From germline, CDR1 is LNHDA and CDR2 SQIVND (reference sequence).

This chain connects TRBV3-1 (or the pseudogene TRBV3-2) to TRBJ1-4, with 8 positions matching TRBD1. Germline trimming cut 4 bases from V and 7 bases from J; bases unmatched to any gene: 5. Germline V gives CDR1 LGHDT, CDR2 YNNKEL (reference sequence). The CDR3 has 14 amino acids. CDR3 sequence (DNA): TGTGCCAGCAGCCTCAGGGGGCCGAGTGAAAAACTGTTTTTT. It codes for CASSLRGPSEKLFF.

This clone was found once. This CDR3 is also generated by other DNA sequences in the sample. The chain employs TRBV5-1 and TRBJ2-3; 8 bases match TRBD2. V shed 0 bases, J shed 1 base, and the junction held 1 base outside the gene matches. Germline CDR1 is SGHRS and CDR2 is YFSETQ. This CDR3 comprises 15 residues. CDR3 loop: CASSLELAGTDTQYF. The CDR3 DNA is TGCGCCAGCAGCTTGGAACTAGCGGGCACAGATACGCAGTATTTT. The full variable domain, completed using reference TRBV5-1 and TRBJ2-3, is KAGVTQTPRYLIKTRGQQVTLSCSPISGHRSVSWYQQTPGQGLQFLFEYFSETQRNKGNFPGRFSGRQFSNSRSEMNVSTLELGDSALYLCASSLELAGTDTQYFGPGTRLTVL.

This clone has only one observation. Other nucleotide sequences in the sample specify the same CDR3. The rearrangement joins TRBV18 to TRBJ2-7, with TRBD1 identical over 8 bases. In germline, CDR1 is KGHSH, CDR2 LQKENI. The CDR3 extends over 14 amino acids. The trim removed 2 bases at V and 4 bases at J, leaving 4 bases unmatched. This CDR3 reads CASSPGTGGYEQYF. Here the CDR3 DNA reads TGTGCCAGCTCACCAGGGACAGGCGGGTACGAGCAGTACTTC. Combining the CDR3 with reference TRBV18 and TRBJ2-7 gives the whole variable domain NAGVMQNPRHLVRRRGQEARLRCSPMKGHSHVYWYRQLPEEGLKFMVYLQKENIIDESGMPKERFSAEFPKEGPSILRIQQVVRGDSAAYFCASSPGTGGYEQYFGPGTRLTVT.

The chain recombines TRBV5-1 with TRBJ1-2; D may be TRBD1 (5 bases). Deletions cut 1 base from V and 4 bases from J, with 14 bases between. Per the germline V gene, CDR1 is SGHRS and CDR2 is YFSETQ. The length of the CDR3 is 15 residues. The CDR3 region has the DNA TGCGCCAGCAGCTTGAACCCTACAGGCCTCTATGGCTACACCTTC. Translated, it gives CASSLNPTGLYGYTF.

The V gene is TRBV10-2, the J gene TRBJ1-3; no reliable D call. V lost 0 bases to trimming and J lost 3 bases, with 12 bases between them. The CDR3 sequence is 16 residues long. Germline V gene sequence: CDR1 WSHSY, CDR2 SAAADI. CDR3 nucleotide sequence: TGCGCCAGCAGTGAGTCGGAATCTTCAGGTGGAAACACCATATATTTT. Translating gives CASSESESSGGNTIYF.

The chain links TRBV2 to TRBJ1-6, with a weak D call TRBD1 (5 bases). CDR3 length: 14 residues. The V and J ends lost 4 bases and 10 bases respectively, with 14 bases between them. Germline CDR1 is SNHLY and CDR2 is FYNNEI. The CDR3 DNA reads as TGTGCCAGCAGTGGGGGGAGGGGCTACTCACCCCTCCACTTT. Translated, it gives CASSGGRGYSPLHF.

The gene calls are TRBV20-1 and TRBJ2-4, with TRBD2 matching 8 bases. The CDR3 totals 17 residues. J gave up 3 bases and V 3 bases, and 13 bases lay outside the gene matches. Germline V gives CDR1 DFQATT, CDR2 SNEGSKA (reference sequence). The CDR3 spells CSASKSGGPWSKNIQYF. In DNA form, the CDR3 reads TGCAGTGCTAGTAAAAGCGGGGGCCCCTGGAGCAAAAACATTCAGTACTTC.

The rearrangement links TRBV5-4 to TRBJ2-2; 10 bases agree with TRBD1. Germline V gene lookup returns CDR1 SGHNT and CDR2 YYREEE (reference sequence). The CDR3 runs 18 residues. Trimming cost V 4 bases and J 8 bases; bases outside gene matches: 17. The CDR3: CASSPEFRQGAKSGELFF. The CDR3 DNA reads as TGTGCCAGCAGCCCCGAATTCCGACAGGGGGCTAAAAGTGGGGAGCTGTTTTTT. The whole variable domain, filled in from reference TRBV5-4 and TRBJ2-2, reads ETGVTQSPTHLIKTRGQQVTLRCSSQSGHNTVSWYQQALGQGPQFIFQYYREEENGRGNFPPRFSGLQFPNYSSELNVNALELDDSALYLCASSPEFRQGAKSGELFFGEGSRLTVL.

This clone has only one observation. V gene TRBV3-1 (or the pseudogene TRBV3-2) combines with J gene TRBJ1-6; 8 nucleotides match TRBD1. The germline CDR1 and CDR2 sequences are LGHDT and YNNKEL (reference sequence). Unmatched junction bases numbered 7, after V lost 0 bases and J lost 9 bases. This CDR3 is 16 amino acids long. Written as DNA, the CDR3 is TGTGCCAGCAGCCAAGAGGGGCCAGGGGGCGGTTCACCCCTCCACTTT. Translation gives CASSQEGPGGGSPLHF.

The chain has TRBV5-4 and TRBJ2-3; 8 bases match TRBD2. J lost 2 bases, V lost 4 bases, and 12 bases had no gene match. CDR3 length: 17 residues. CDR1 is SGHNT, CDR2 YYREEE, per germline (reference sequence). The CDR3 nucleotides read TGTGCCAGCAGCCTCGGGGCGCCGGGGGGGCCCACAGATACGCAGTATTTT. Amino acid sequence: CASSLGAPGGPTDTQYF.

A single count supports this clone. Other DNA variants within this sample encode the same CDR3. The rearrangement uses TRBV10-3 and TRBJ2-1; perhaps TRBD1 as D (7 bases). V was pared by 2 bases and J by 9 bases, with 8 bases between. The germline V gene has CDR1 ENHRY and CDR2 SYGVKD. The CDR3 consists of 12 residues. CDR3 in DNA: TGTGCCATCAGTGAGCAGGGGGGTGAGCAGTTCTTC. This encodes CAISEQGGEQFF.

This clone was seen a single time. The gene calls are TRBV11-2 and TRBJ1-2; TRBD1 is a possible D gene (6 bases). V was shortened by 1 base and J by 2 bases, with 11 bases between the two germline ends. In germline, CDR1 is SGHAT, CDR2 FQNNGV. This CDR3 has 15 amino acids. The CDR3 nucleotides read TGTGCCAGCAGCTTAGCCCTCACAGGGAACTATGGCTACACCTTC. Translation: CASSLALTGNYGYTF.